These 29 T cell receptor beta chains were all obtained from the same sample, sequenced in a study of shared clonotypes between healthy human individuals. Terminally differentiated effector memory CD45RA+ cells were excluded by CCR7 positive selection of CD45RO-negative cells. This table comes from immunoSEQ multiplex PCR, and its TCRdb copy is limited to in-frame clones, with some not included. This table has 660,000 or so clones, roughly 95% appearing once. Sequencing was done on a sample of naive CD8+ T cells sorted from blood. These receptors all come from a woman in her 30s in good health.

This sequence joins TRBV27 and TRBJ2-7, with a possible D match to TRBD2 (5 bases). The V gene lost 5 bases and the J gene lost 1 base, with 12 bases spanning the gap. The germline V gene encodes CDR1 MNHEY and CDR2 SMNVEV (reference sequence). This CDR3 has 14 amino acids. The CDR3 coding sequence is TGTGCCAGCAGTGTGGGCGGGTCTTCCTACGAGCAGTACTTC. It specifies CASSVGGSSYEQYF.

The rearrangement joins TRBV7-9 to TRBJ1-1, with D possibly matching TRBD1 (5 bases). V lost 1 base to trimming and J lost 4 bases, with 10 bases between them. Germline V lookup: CDR1 SEHNR, CDR2 FQNEAQ (reference sequence). This CDR3 is built from 14 residues. DNA of the CDR3: TGTGCCAGCAGCTTAGTGGCAGGGCTCACTGAAGCTTTCTTT. Encoded protein: CASSLVAGLTEAFF.

The J gene is TRBJ2-5, the V gene TRBV6-6, with TRBD1 as a possible D gene (6 bases). CDR1 and CDR2 from the germline V gene are MNHNY and SVGAGI (reference sequence). The CDR3 is made up of 14 amino acids. V was clipped by 2 bases and J by 5 bases, with 12 bases between them. The CDR3 region has the DNA TGTGCCAGCAGTTACGGGGGCGCAAGGGAGACCCAGTACTTC. Amino acids: CASSYGGARETQYF.

The chain carries TRBV11-2 and TRBJ1-1; no clear D gene. Germline CDR1 and CDR2: SGHAT and FQNNGV. The CDR3 is made up of 15 amino acids. The ends were cut back, 3 bases at V and 0 bases at J, with 11 bases in the middle. The chain's CDR3 is CASSFHHLMNTEAFF. The DNA of the CDR3 is TGTGCCAGCAGCTTCCACCATCTCATGAACACTGAAGCTTTCTTT.

CDR3 nucleotides: TGTGCCTGGAGTACCTTAAGCTCCTACAATGAGCAGTTCTTC. This codes for CAWSTLSSYNEQFF. The J gene is TRBJ2-1, the V gene TRBV30; no definite D call. Trimming shortened V by 2 bases and J by 0 bases, and 8 bases separated the two germline ends. CDR3 length equals 14 residues. The V gene's germline CDR1 is GTSNPN and CDR2 SVGIG (reference sequence).

CDR3 bases: TGTGCCAGCAGTTCCTCCGGCTGGGACAGGGGGGGCTACACCTTC. It specifies CASSSSGWDRGGYTF. The gene calls are TRBV28 and TRBJ1-2, with 11 positions matching TRBD1. V dropped 4 bases and J dropped 8; count of bases not matched to a gene: 9. Germline CDR1 is MDHEN and CDR2 is SYDVKM. There are 15 residues in the CDR3.

CDR3 in amino acids: CASSLGRTGADTEAFF. The CDR3 DNA follows: TGTGCCAGCAGCTTAGGGAGGACAGGGGCCGACACTGAAGCTTTCTTT. V gene TRBV7-9 combines with J gene TRBJ1-1, with TRBD1 identical over 9 bases. Germline loops: CDR1 SEHNR, CDR2 FQNEAQ (reference sequence). J was trimmed by 3 bases and V by 1 base; bases with no gene match: 6. The CDR3 covers 16 residues.

This sequence joins TRBV25-1 and TRBJ1-1; 7 positions match TRBD1. From germline, CDR1 is MGHDK and CDR2 SYGVNS. V shed 2 bases and J 5 bases; nucleotides not matched to a gene: 11. This CDR3 region has 16 residues. The CDR3 sequence is CASSEGTEIFDTEAFF. CDR3 in DNA: TGTGCCAGCAGTGAAGGGACAGAGATTTTCGATACTGAAGCTTTCTTT.

This clone was detected once. The chain joins TRBV7-3 to TRBJ2-5; 9 bases fit TRBD2. The germline gives CDR1 SGHTA, CDR2 FQGTGA. V lost 1 base and J lost 1; bases outside the gene matches: 10. CDR3 size: 18 residues. CDR3 in amino acids: CASSLIGELAGLQETQYF. CDR3 DNA: TGTGCCAGCAGCTTAATAGGCGAGCTAGCGGGACTCCAAGAGACCCAGTACTTC.

The V and J genes are TRBV5-1 and TRBJ2-7; D unresolved. With 1 base removed from V and 1 base from J, the gap between germline ends came to 6 bases. The CDR3 is made up of 13 amino acids. Germline V lookup: CDR1 SGHRS, CDR2 YFSETQ. CDR3 in amino acids: CASSLSPSYEQYF. CDR3 coding DNA: TGCGCCAGCAGCTTGTCCCCGTCCTACGAGCAGTACTTC. The variable domain in full, with the rest retrieved from reference TRBV5-1 and TRBJ2-7, is KAGVTQTPRYLIKTRGQQVTLSCSPISGHRSVSWYQQTPGQGLQFLFEYFSETQRNKGNFPGRFSGRQFSNSRSEMNVSTLELGDSALYLCASSLSPSYEQYFGPGTRLTVT.

This clone occurred once. The chain uses TRBV2 and TRBJ2-1; the match to TRBD2 covers 9 bases. V was clipped by 4 bases and J by 1 base; unmatched bases: 5. Per the germline V gene, CDR1 is SNHLY and CDR2 is FYNNEI. CDR3 size: 16 residues. CDR3: CASSAWREGSYNEQFF. Written as DNA, the CDR3 is TGTGCCAGCAGTGCTTGGCGGGAGGGATCCTACAATGAGCAGTTCTTC.

The chain uses TRBV28 and TRBJ2-7, with TRBD1 identical over 9 bases. Germline V gene sequence: CDR1 MDHEN, CDR2 SYDVKM. This CDR3 is 16 amino acids long. V trimming: 6 bases; J trimming: 4 bases; junction bases outside the gene matches: 13. The CDR3 DNA is TGTGCCAGCAGCCCAAGGGACAGGGTTGGGTTTTACGAGCAGTACTTC. The encoded protein is CASSPRDRVGFYEQYF.

A word on this clone: The sample holds other DNA sequences that translate to the same CDR3. The rearrangement joins TRBV5-5 to TRBJ2-7; D not resolved. Germline V lookup: CDR1 SGHKS, CDR2 YYEKEE (reference sequence). This CDR3 region has 11 residues. V lost 3 bases to trimming and J lost 2 bases, with 3 bases between them. The CDR3 region has the DNA TGTGCCAGCAGCTATACCTACGAGCAGTACTTC. Amino acids: CASSYTYEQYF.

This chain uses TRBV11-2 with TRBJ2-3; 7 nucleotides line up with TRBD2. This CDR3 spans 16 amino acids. CDR1 is SGHAT and CDR2 is FQNNGV in the germline V gene. J was trimmed by 5 bases and V by 1 base; bases with no gene match: 9. CDR3: CASSLARGTKVDTQYF. The CDR3, as DNA: TGTGCCAGCAGCTTAGCCCGCGGGACTAAGGTAGATACGCAGTATTTT.

This clone was seen only once. This CDR3 reads CASSQRGTKYF. The CDR3 coding sequence is TGCGCCAGCAGCCAAAGGGGAACTAAGTATTTT. The chain couples TRBV4-1 to TRBJ2-3; D possibly corresponds to TRBD1 (5 bases). The CDR3 has 11 amino acids. Germline V gene sequence: CDR1 MGHRA, CDR2 YSYEKL. V lost 2 bases to trimming and J lost 13 bases, with 10 bases between them.

The chain is built from TRBV5-4 and TRBJ2-7; 7 bases fit TRBD1. Germline CDR1 SGHNT, CDR2 YYREEE (reference sequence). V shed 3 bases and J 5 bases; nucleotides not matched to a gene: 8. The CDR3 has 14 amino acids. The CDR3 bases are TGTGCCAGCAGCTCTGGACAGGTTTCCCACGAGCAGTACTTC. This codes for CASSSGQVSHEQYF.

The table lists this clone with a count of one. The chain uses TRBV9 and TRBJ2-3; 9 nucleotides align to TRBD2. CDR1 and CDR2 from the germline V gene are SGDLS and YYNGEE. Trimming took 0 bases from V and 3 from J; bases not matched to a gene: 5. The CDR3 contains 16 residues. The CDR3 coding sequence is TGTGCCAGCAGCGTAGGGCTAGCGGGGATAACAGATACGCAGTATTTT. It is translated as CASSVGLAGITDTQYF.

The rearrangement uses TRBV19 and TRBJ2-7; TRBD1 aligns across 9 bases. Germline V gene lookup returns CDR1 LNHDA and CDR2 SQIVND (reference sequence). V was pared by 5 bases and J by 5 bases, with 7 bases of the junction left unmatched. The CDR3 has 14 amino acids. The CDR3 DNA reads as TGTGCCAGTAGTCAAACCGGGACAGGGAACGAGCAGTACTTC. Protein product: CASSQTGTGNEQYF.

The chain links TRBV4-2 to TRBJ1-5; the match to TRBD1 covers 10 bases. Germline assignment: CDR1 LGHNA and CDR2 YNFKEQ. J was trimmed by 7 bases and V by 2 bases; bases with no gene match: 14. This CDR3 has 18 amino acids. CDR3 nucleotide sequence: TGTGCCAGCAGCCAAAGTGCGGCCGCGGGACAGGGGCACCAGCCCCAGCATTTT. This sequence encodes CASSQSAAAGQGHQPQHF.

This chain connects TRBV13 to TRBJ1-1; possible D gene TRBD1, 6 bases. Trimming shortened V by 5 bases and J by 5 bases, and 6 bases separated the two germline ends. The CDR3 covers 11 residues. The germline gives CDR1 PRHDT, CDR2 FYEKMQ (reference sequence). In nucleotides, the CDR3 is TGTGCCAGCAGCGGACAGACTGAAGCTTTCTTT. Translation: CASSGQTEAFF.

The V and J genes are TRBV19 and TRBJ2-5; tentatively, D is TRBD1 (7 bases). V was shortened by 4 bases and J by 4 bases, with 19 bases between the two germline ends. CDR1 is LNHDA, CDR2 SQIVND, per germline (reference sequence). CDR3 size: 16 residues. The CDR3 here is CASSTTQGGGSETQYF. The CDR3 DNA reads as TGTGCCAGTAGTACTACCCAGGGGGGCGGGTCAGAGACCCAGTACTTC.

V and J are TRBV28 and TRBJ2-7; 8 bases align to TRBD2. Trimming at V came to 3 bases and at J to 7 bases, leaving 8 bases not matched to a gene. The CDR3 has 14 amino acids. Germline V gives CDR1 MDHEN, CDR2 SYDVKM. The CDR3 spells CASSLAGGVGEQYF. CDR3 sequence (DNA): TGTGCCAGCAGTTTGGCGGGAGGAGTGGGGGAGCAGTACTTC.

The rearrangement links TRBV4-1 to TRBJ2-3; D is perhaps TRBD1 (6 bases). Trimming removed 0 bases at V and 2 bases at J, with 12 bases between. Germline lookup yields CDR1 MGHRA and CDR2 YSYEKL. The CDR3 covers 16 residues. As DNA, the CDR3 is TGCGCCAGCAGCCAAGATACAGGGAAAGCCACAGATACGCAGTATTTT. The encoded protein is CASSQDTGKATDTQYF.

V is TRBV4-1 and J is TRBJ2-2, with TRBD1 as a possible D gene (6 bases). There are 14 residues in the CDR3. V was clipped by 3 bases and J by 7 bases, with 12 bases between them. Germline lookup yields CDR1 MGHRA and CDR2 YSYEKL. The CDR3 bases are TGCGCCAGCAGCCAGGACAGACCTAACGGGGAGCTGTTTTTT. This codes for CASSQDRPNGELFF.

The chain couples TRBV27 to TRBJ2-1; 7 bases map to TRBD1. The CDR3 has 14 residues. Germline-derived CDR1 and CDR2 are MNHEY and SMNVEV (reference sequence). V shed 5 bases, J shed 2 bases, and the junction held 3 bases outside the gene matches. CDR3 in amino acids: CASSIGTAYNEQFF. In DNA, the CDR3 is TGTGCCAGCAGTATAGGGACAGCCTACAATGAGCAGTTCTTC.

This clone was detected only once. The rearrangement joins TRBV27 to TRBJ2-1, with TRBD2 identical over 11 bases. CDR1 MNHEY and CDR2 SMNVEV come from the germline V gene (reference sequence). The CDR3 extends over 15 amino acids. V was pared by 5 bases and J by 5 bases, with 5 bases of the junction left unmatched. In nucleotides, the CDR3 is TGTGCCAGCAGTCGCGGGACTAGCGGTGACAATGAGCAGTTCTTC. Encoded protein: CASSRGTSGDNEQFF.

DNA for the CDR3: TGTGCCAGCAGTGAACGTCGGGGACCAGATACGCAGTATTTT. It is translated as CASSERRGPDTQYF. J is TRBJ2-3 and V is TRBV6-1; D is perhaps TRBD1 or TRBD2 (5 bases each). The CDR3 extends over 14 amino acids. Germline V gene lookup returns CDR1 MNHNS and CDR2 SASEGT. The V end was cut by 2 bases, the J end by 4 bases, with 10 bases between.

This chain joins TRBV28 and TRBJ2-1, with TRBD2 identical over 7 bases. The CDR3 is made up of 16 amino acids. Trimming cost V 1 base and J 6 bases; bases outside gene matches: 9. Germline-derived CDR1 and CDR2 are MDHEN and SYDVKM. The CDR3 region has the DNA TGTGCCAGCAGTTTATCAATTTCTAGCGGCCCCAATGAGCAGTTCTTC. This gives the protein CASSLSISSGPNEQFF.

The chain is built from TRBV27 and TRBJ1-2; 9 nucleotides line up with TRBD1. V gave up 8 bases and J gave up 6 bases; unmatched junction bases: 7. The length of the CDR3 is 13 residues. Germline CDR1 and CDR2: MNHEY and SMNVEV (reference sequence). The CDR3 sequence is CASGTGGEHGYTF. The CDR3, as DNA: TGTGCCAGCGGAACAGGGGGCGAACATGGCTACACCTTC.